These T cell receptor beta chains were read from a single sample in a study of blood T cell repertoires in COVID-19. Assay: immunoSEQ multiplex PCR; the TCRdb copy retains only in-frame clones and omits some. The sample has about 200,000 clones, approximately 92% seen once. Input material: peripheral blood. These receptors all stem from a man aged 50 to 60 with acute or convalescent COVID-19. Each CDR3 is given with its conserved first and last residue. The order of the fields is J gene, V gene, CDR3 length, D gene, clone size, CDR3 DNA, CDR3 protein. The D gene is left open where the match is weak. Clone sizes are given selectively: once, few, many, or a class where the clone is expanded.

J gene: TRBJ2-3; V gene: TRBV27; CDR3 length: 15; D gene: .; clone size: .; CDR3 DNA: TGTGCCAGCAGTGTACTAGCCCCGTTGCCAGATACGCAGTATTTT; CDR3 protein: CASSVLAPLPDTQYF
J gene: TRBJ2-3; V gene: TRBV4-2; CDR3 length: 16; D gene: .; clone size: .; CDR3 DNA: TGTGCCAGCAGCCAAGAAGGGACATCTAGCACAGATACGCAGTATTTT; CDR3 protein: CASSQEGTSSTDTQYF
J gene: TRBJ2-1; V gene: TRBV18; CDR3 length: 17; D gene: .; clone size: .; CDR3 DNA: TGTGCCAGCTCACAAGGAGATAGCGTATGGGACTACAATGAGCAGTTCTTC; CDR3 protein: CASSQGDSVWDYNEQFF
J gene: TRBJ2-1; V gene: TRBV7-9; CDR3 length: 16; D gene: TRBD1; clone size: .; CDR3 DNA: TGTGCCAGCAGCCCACTTAACGAGGGACAGGTCCATGAGCAGTTCTTC; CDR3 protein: CASSPLNEGQVHEQFF
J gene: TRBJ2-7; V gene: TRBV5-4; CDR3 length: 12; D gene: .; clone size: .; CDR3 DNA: TGTGCCAGCAGCTTGGGAAGGGGCGAGCAGTACTTC; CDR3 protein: CASSLGRGEQYF
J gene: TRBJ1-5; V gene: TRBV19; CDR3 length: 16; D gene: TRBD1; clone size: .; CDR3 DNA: TGTGCCAGTAGTATATTGGCAGGGGGCGGCAATCAGCCCCAGCATTTT; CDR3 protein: CASSILAGGGNQPQHF
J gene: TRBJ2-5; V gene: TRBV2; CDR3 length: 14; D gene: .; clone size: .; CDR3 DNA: TGTGCCAGCTGCGGGTCCCGGACGGCAGAGACCCAGTACTTC; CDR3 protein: CASCGSRTAETQYF
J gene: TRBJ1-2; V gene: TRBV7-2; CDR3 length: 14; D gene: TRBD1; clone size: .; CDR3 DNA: TGTGCCAGCAGCTCCCCATACAGGGGCTATGGCTACACCTTC; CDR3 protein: CASSSPYRGYGYTF
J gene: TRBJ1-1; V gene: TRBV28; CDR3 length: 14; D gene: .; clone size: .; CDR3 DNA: TGTGCCAGCGGAACCTGGGGGGGGGACACTGAAGCTTTCTTT; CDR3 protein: CASGTWGGDTEAFF
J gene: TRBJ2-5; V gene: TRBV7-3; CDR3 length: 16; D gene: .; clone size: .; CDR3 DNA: TGTGCCAGCAGCTTATTGGGGTCCCTAACAGGGGGGGCCCAGTACTTC; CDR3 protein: CASSLLGSLTGGAQYF
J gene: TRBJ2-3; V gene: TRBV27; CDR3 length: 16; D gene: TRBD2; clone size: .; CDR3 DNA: TGTGCCAGCAGTCCCCCGGGACTAACTAGCACAGATACGCAGTATTTT; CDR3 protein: CASSPPGLTSTDTQYF
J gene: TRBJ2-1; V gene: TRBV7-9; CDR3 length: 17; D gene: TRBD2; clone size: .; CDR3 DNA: TGTGCCAGCAGCTCAAGGGGCAGCGGGGGGTACTACAATGAGCAGTTCTTC; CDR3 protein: CASSSRGSGGYYNEQFF
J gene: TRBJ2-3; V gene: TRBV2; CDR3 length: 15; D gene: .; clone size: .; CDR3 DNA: TGTGCCAGCAGTGACGGGCCTAGGAGGACAGATACGCAGTATTTT; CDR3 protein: CASSDGPRRTDTQYF
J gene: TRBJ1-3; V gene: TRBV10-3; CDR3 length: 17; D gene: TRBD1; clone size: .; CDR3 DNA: TGTGCCACTGCGGAGGGGACAGTTACCTTCTCTGGAAACACCATATATTTT; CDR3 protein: CATAEGTVTFSGNTIYF
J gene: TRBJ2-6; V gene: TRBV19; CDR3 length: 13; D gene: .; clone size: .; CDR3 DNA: TGTGCCTCACGGACTTTATCTTTCAACGTCCTGACTTTC; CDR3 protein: CASRTLSFNVLTF
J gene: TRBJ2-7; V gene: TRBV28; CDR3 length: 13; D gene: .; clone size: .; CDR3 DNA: TGTGCCAGCAGTTATGGCAGGGCCTACGAGCAGTACTTC; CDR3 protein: CASSYGRAYEQYF
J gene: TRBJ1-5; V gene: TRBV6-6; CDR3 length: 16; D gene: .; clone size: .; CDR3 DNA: TGTGCCAGCAGTCGCGAGGTCGGGACACGGAATCAGCCCCAGCATTTT; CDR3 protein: CASSREVGTRNQPQHF
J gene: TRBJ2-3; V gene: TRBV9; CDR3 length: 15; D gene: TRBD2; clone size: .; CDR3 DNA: TGTGCCAGCAGCGCCCCTAGCGGGGGGTCAGATACGCAGTATTTT; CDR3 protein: CASSAPSGGSDTQYF
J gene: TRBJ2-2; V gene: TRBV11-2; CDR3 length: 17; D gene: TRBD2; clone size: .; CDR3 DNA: TGTGCCAGCAGCTCAGGGACTAGCGGGAGGCACACCGGGGAGCTGTTTTTT; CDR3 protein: CASSSGTSGRHTGELFF
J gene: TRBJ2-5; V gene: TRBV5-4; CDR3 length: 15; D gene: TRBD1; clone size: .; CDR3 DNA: TGTGCCAGCAGCAAGGGACAGGGGGTCCAAGAGACCCAGTACTTC; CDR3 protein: CASSKGQGVQETQYF
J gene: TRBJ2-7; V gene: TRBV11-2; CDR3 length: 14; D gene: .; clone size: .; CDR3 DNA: TGTGCCAGCAGCTTAGTTGTCACATCCTACGAGCAGTACTTC; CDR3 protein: CASSLVVTSYEQYF
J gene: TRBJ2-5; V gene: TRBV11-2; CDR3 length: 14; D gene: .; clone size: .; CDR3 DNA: TGTGCCAGCAGCTTAGAGGTCAGCCAAGAGACCCAGTACTTC; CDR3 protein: CASSLEVSQETQYF
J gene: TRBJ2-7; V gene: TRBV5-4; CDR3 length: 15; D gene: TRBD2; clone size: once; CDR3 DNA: TGTGCCAGCAGCAGGACTAGCGGAAATTACTACGAGCAGTACTTC; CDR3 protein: CASSRTSGNYYEQYF
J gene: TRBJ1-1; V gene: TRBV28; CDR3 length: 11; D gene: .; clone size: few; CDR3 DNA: TGTGCCAGCAGTCGGAACACTGAAGCTTTCTTT; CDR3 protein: CASSRNTEAFF
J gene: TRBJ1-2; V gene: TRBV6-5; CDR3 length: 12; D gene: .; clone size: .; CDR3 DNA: TGTGCCAGTAAGCAGGGGATTGATGGCTACACCTTC; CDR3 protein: CASKQGIDGYTF
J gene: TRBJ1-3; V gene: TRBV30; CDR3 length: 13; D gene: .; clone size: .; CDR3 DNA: TGTGCCTGGAGGTGGGGGGCTGGAAACACCATATATTTT; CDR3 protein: CAWRWGAGNTIYF
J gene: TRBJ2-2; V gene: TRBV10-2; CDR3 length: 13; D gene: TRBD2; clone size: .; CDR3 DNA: TGCGCCCCCGGCGGGGGGGGGCACGGGGAGCTGTTTTTT; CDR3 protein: CAPGGGGHGELFF
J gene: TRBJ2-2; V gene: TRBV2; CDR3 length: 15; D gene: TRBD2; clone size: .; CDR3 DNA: TGTGCCAGCAGTGAACTAGCGGGATCCACCGGGGAGCTGTTTTTT; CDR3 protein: CASSELAGSTGELFF
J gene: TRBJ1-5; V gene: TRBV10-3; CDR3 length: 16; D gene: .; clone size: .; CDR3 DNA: TGTGCCATCAGTGAGTCGATCACAGGGATGTATCAGCCCCAGCATTTT; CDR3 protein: CAISESITGMYQPQHF
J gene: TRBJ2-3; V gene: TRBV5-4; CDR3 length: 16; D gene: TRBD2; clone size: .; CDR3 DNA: TGTGCCAGCAGCCGAGGGACTAGCGGGGTCACGAGTACGCAGTATTTT; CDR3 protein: CASSRGTSGVTSTQYF
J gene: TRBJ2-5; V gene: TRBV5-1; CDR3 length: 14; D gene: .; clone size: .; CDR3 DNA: TGCGCCAGCAGCTTGGTCAGGGGTGGAGAGACCCAGTACTTC; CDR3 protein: CASSLVRGGETQYF
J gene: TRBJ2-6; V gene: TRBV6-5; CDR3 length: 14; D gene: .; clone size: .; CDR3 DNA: TGTGCCAGCAGTCCAGGGTCTGGGGCCAACGTCCTGACTTTC; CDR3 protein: CASSPGSGANVLTF
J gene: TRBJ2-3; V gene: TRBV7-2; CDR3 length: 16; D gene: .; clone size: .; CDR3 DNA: TGTGCCAGCAGCCCTGGGGGCCGGCATAGGACAGATACGCAGTATTTT; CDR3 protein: CASSPGGRHRTDTQYF
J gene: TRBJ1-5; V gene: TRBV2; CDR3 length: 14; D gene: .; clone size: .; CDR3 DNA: TGTGCCAGCAGTGGTCAGTCAGGTGATCAGCCCCAGCATTTT; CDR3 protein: CASSGQSGDQPQHF
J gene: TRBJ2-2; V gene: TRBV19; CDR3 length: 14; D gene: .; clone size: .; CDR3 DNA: TGTGCCAGTAGTTCCGTCAGTTTCCCCGGGGAGCTGTTTTTT; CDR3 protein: CASSSVSFPGELFF
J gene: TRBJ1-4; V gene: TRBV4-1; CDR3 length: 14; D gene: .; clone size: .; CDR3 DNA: TGCGCCAGCAGCGAAGGGGCCGTAGGTGAAAAACTGTTTTTT; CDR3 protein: CASSEGAVGEKLFF
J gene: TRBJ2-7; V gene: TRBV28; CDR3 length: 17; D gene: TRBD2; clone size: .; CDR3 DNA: TGTGCCAGCAGGGTCTTAACTGTAGCGGGAGGGCATTACGAGCAGTACTTC; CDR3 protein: CASRVLTVAGGHYEQYF
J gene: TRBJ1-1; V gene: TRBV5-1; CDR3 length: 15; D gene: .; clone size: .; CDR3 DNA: TGCGCCAGCAGCCCTCAGGCCGGGGTGAACACTGAAGCTTTCTTT; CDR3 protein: CASSPQAGVNTEAFF
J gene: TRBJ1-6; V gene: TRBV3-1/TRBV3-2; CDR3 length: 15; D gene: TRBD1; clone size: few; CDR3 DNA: TGTGCCAGCAGACCACCGGGACAGCTAAATTCACCCCTCCACTTT; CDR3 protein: CASRPPGQLNSPLHF
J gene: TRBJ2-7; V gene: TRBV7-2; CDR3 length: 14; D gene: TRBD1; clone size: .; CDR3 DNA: TGTGCCAGCAGCTTAGCTACGACAGGGCACGAGCAGTACTTC; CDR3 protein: CASSLATTGHEQYF
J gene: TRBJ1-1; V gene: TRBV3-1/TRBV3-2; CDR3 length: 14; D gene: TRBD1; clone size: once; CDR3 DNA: TGTGCCAGCAGCCTAGGACAGGGCGACACTGAAGCTTTCTTT; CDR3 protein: CASSLGQGDTEAFF
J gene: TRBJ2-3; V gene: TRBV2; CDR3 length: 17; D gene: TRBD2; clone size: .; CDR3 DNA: TGTGCCAGCAGTGGACTAGCGGGGGGGCAGGGCACAGATACGCAGTATTTT; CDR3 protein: CASSGLAGGQGTDTQYF
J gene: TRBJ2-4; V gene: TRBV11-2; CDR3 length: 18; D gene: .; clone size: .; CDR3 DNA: TGTGCCAGCAGCCCGGACAGTGCTGCGTCGCGAGCCAAAAACATTCAGTACTTC; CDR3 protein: CASSPDSAASRAKNIQYF
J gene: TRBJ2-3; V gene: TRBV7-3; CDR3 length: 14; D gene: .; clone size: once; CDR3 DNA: TGTGCCAGCAGCCCCTCCCCGGGCACAGATACGCAGTATTTT; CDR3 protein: CASSPSPGTDTQYF
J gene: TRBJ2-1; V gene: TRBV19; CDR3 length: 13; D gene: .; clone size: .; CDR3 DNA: TGTGCCAGTAGTATTGGGCTACACAATGAGCAGTTCTTC; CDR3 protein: CASSIGLHNEQFF
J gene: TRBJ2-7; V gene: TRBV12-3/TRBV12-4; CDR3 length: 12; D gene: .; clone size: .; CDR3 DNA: TGTGCCAGCAGTAGGGATAGAGGGGAGCAGTACTTC; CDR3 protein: CASSRDRGEQYF
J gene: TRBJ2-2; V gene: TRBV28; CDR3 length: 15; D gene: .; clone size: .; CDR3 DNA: TGTGCCAGCAGTTTAGGCAGGGGCAGGACCGGGGAGCTGTTTTTT; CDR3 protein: CASSLGRGRTGELFF
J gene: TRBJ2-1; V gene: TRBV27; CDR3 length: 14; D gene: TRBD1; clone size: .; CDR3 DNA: TGTGCCAGCAGCCTCCCGGGACAGCACAATGAGCAGTTCTTC; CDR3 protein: CASSLPGQHNEQFF
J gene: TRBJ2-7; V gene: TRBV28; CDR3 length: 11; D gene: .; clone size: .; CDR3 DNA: TGTGCCAGCAGTATCCGGTACGAGCAGTACTTC; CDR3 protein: CASSIRYEQYF
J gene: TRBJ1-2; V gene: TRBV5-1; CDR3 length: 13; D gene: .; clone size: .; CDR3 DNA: TGCGCCAGCAGCTTGGGCCAGGACTATGGCTACACCTTC; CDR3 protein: CASSLGQDYGYTF